The 23 T cell receptor beta chains below all came from one sample that was sequenced in a study of post-analysis software for immune sequencing data. Unique-molecular-identifier-tagged TCR beta cDNA libraries were used. Each CDR3 protein is one row after TCRdb ran MiXCR on the PCR reads. The data show fewer than 850,000 distinct CDR3 sequences, roughly 29% seen once. Which antigens these TCRs recognize remains unknown. Overall study findings and caveats: In patients, TRBV5-6, TRBV5-1 and TRBV20-1 belonged to roughly five TRBV segments found more frequently than in controls.

The sequenced material came from blood. The receptors stem from a girl between 5 and 17 years old with multiple sclerosis.

This clonotype has more than one count but fewer than ten. V is TRBV20-1 and J is TRBJ1-5; the D is unclear. V lost 2 bases, J lost 0 bases, and 8 bases lay in between. Germline V lookup: CDR1 DFQATT, CDR2 SNEGSKA (reference sequence). The length of the CDR3 is 14 residues. The CDR3 nucleotides read TGCAGTGCTAGATCGATTAATAGCAATCAGCCCCAGCATTTT. This codes for CSARSINSNQPQHF.

This clonotype occurred a few times. The CDR3 nucleotides read TGTGCCAGCAGGAGCACTGGCACTGAAGCTTTCTTT. It yields the protein CASRSTGTEAFF. The rearrangement uses TRBV6-5 and TRBJ1-1; D uncertain. The V gene's germline CDR1 is MNHEY and CDR2 SVGAGI. The CDR3 length is 12 residues. V lost 6 bases and J 4 bases, leaving 9 bases between the germline ends.

This clonotype came up a few times. The chain combines TRBV7-9 with TRBJ1-1; no clear D. Germline assignment: CDR1 SEHNR and CDR2 FQNEAQ (reference sequence). This CDR3 comprises 13 residues. V was trimmed by 4 bases and J by 8 bases, leaving 14 bases between them. CDR3 bases: TGTGCCAGCAGCTCACCTTCTAGGGAGGAAGCTTTCTTT. Translating it yields CASSSPSREEAFF.

Only a few counts were recorded for this clonotype. The chain uses TRBV6-2 or TRBV6-3 and TRBJ2-7, with 8 bases that match TRBD1. The V gene's germline CDR1 is MNHEY and CDR2 SVGEGT. Trimming took 4 bases from V and 4 from J; bases not matched to a gene: 18. The CDR3 runs to 18 residues. The CDR3 here is CASSSARDRPPEIYEQYF. The CDR3 DNA sequence: TGTGCCAGCAGTTCAGCCCGGGACAGGCCGCCGGAGATTTACGAGCAGTACTTC.

Only a few counts were recorded for this clonotype. The chain links TRBV7-2 to TRBJ1-2; no clear D. CDR1 is SGHTA and CDR2 is FQGNSA in the germline V gene. The CDR3 sequence is 16 residues long. V shed 1 base and J shed 8 bases, with 20 bases lying between them. The CDR3 nucleotides read TGTGCCAGCAGCTTAGAGGCCGGCGGCCCAGCGGGGGGCTACACCTTC. It codes for CASSLEAGGPAGGYTF.

On this clonotype itself: Germline and junction disagree at one end, which may indicate a read error. V is TRBV10-3 and J is TRBJ2-5; 7 positions match TRBD1. CDR1 and CDR2 (germline): ENHRY, SYGVKD. The CDR3 is 12 residues long. The CDR3 reads CAATGDQETQYF. The CDR3 DNA follows: TGTGCCGCCACAGGGGATCAAGAGACCCAGTACTTT.

The gene calls are TRBV6-2 or TRBV6-3 and TRBJ2-7; 8 bases map to TRBD1. The CDR3 consists of 15 residues. Trimming took 2 bases from V and 7 from J; bases not matched to a gene: 10. From germline, CDR1 is MNHEY and CDR2 SVGEGT. CDR3 nucleotides: TGTGCCAGCAGTTACATCGGGACAGGTGGTTGGGAGCAGTACTTC. The encoded protein is CASSYIGTGGWEQYF.

This clonotype was detected a few times. V is TRBV20-1 and J is TRBJ2-1, with 8 bases matching TRBD1. The CDR3 covers 15 residues. Germline CDR1 and CDR2: DFQATT and SNEGSKA (reference sequence). V gave up 6 bases and J gave up 4 bases; unmatched junction bases: 11. CDR3 in DNA: TGCAGTGCCCGAGTAGGACAGGGTGGGTACAATGAGCAGTTCTTC. Protein product: CSARVGQGGYNEQFF.

This clonotype was observed many times. The rearrangement joins TRBV7-2 to TRBJ2-7; D may be TRBD1 (5 bases). Trimming left V 0 bases short and J 2 bases short, with 11 bases between. The germline V gene encodes CDR1 SGHTA and CDR2 FQGNSA. This CDR3 has 15 amino acids. This CDR3 is CASSLAGQTAYEQYF. CDR3 in DNA: TGTGCCAGCAGCTTAGCGGGGCAGACCGCCTACGAGCAGTACTTC.

The chain is built from TRBV4-2 and TRBJ1-5; the D is unclear. Germline lookup yields CDR1 LGHNA and CDR2 YNFKEQ. V lost 1 base to trimming and J lost 4 bases, with 8 bases between them. This CDR3 is 14 amino acids long. The CDR3 nucleotides are TGTGCCAGCAGCCAAGGTGAAGGGAATCAGCCCCAGCATTTT. Its translation is CASSQGEGNQPQHF.

This clonotype was recorded many times. The gene calls are TRBV3-1 and TRBJ1-4, with D possibly matching TRBD1 (6 bases). The V gene lost 3 bases and the J gene lost 7 bases, with 9 bases spanning the gap. CDR3 length: 13 residues. The germline V gene has CDR1 LGHDT and CDR2 YNNKEL (reference sequence). For the CDR3, the DNA is TGTGCCAGCAGCCAGGTCAGGGGTGAAAAACTGTTTTTT. Amino acid sequence: CASSQVRGEKLFF.

The chain is built from TRBV13 and TRBJ2-1, with 7 bases identical to TRBD2. The V gene end was trimmed by 2 bases and the J gene end by 8 bases; junction bases not matched to a gene: 12. The CDR3 runs 16 residues. Germline V CDR1 and CDR2: PRHDT, FYEKMQ (reference sequence). CDR3 in DNA: TGTGCCAGCAGCTTATCTGGGGTCGGTCGGGGGGATGAGCAGTTCTTC. Translation: CASSLSGVGRGDEQFF.

The genes are TRBV20-1 and TRBJ1-1; D gene ambiguous. Deletions cut 0 bases from V and 8 bases from J, with 7 bases between. This CDR3 is built from 11 residues. CDR1 is DFQATT and CDR2 is SNEGSKA in the germline V gene (reference sequence). The CDR3 reads CSARDHAEAFF. CDR3 nucleotide sequence: TGCAGTGCTAGAGATCACGCAGAAGCTTTCTTT.

The CDR3 protein is CASSSIVTDTQYF. Written as DNA, the CDR3 is TGTGCCAGCAGCTCCATCGTAACCGATACGCAGTATTTT. The chain carries TRBV27 and TRBJ2-3; D is unresolved. CDR3 length: 13 residues. Trimming pared 6 bases from V and 6 bases from J, leaving 13 bases between. CDR1 and CDR2 from the germline V gene are MNHEY and SMNVEV (reference sequence).

Concerning this clonotype itself: At one end the junction does not follow the germline gene, possibly because of a read error. The chain has TRBV5-5 and TRBJ2-5, with 9 bases fitting TRBD1. CDR1 and CDR2 from the germline V gene are SGHKS and YYEKEE (reference sequence). The CDR3 has 16 residues. The CDR3 loop reads CASSSSTGQGLSAQYF. Here the CDR3 DNA reads TGTGCAAGCAGCTCATCAACGGGACAGGGCCTCTCGGCCCAGTACTTC.

The chain joins TRBV5-6 to TRBJ2-3; 9 nucleotides agree with TRBD2. Germline values: CDR1 SGHDT, CDR2 YYEEEE. The V segment lost 2 bases and the J segment 2 bases; nucleotides outside the gene matches: 6. The CDR3 is 16 amino acids. As DNA, the CDR3 is TGTGCCAGCAGCTTTCGGTCTAGCGGGACCACAGATACGCAGTATTTT. It specifies CASSFRSSGTTDTQYF. The variable domain in full, with the rest retrieved from reference TRBV5-6 and TRBJ2-3, is DAGVTQSPTHLIKTRGQQVTLRCSPKSGHDTVSWYQQALGQGPQFIFQYYEEEERQRGNFPDRFSGHQFPNYSSELNVNALLLGDSALYLCASSFRSSGTTDTQYFGPGTRLTVL.

The chain employs TRBV20-1 and TRBJ2-1; 7 nucleotides agree with TRBD1. J lost 4 bases, V lost 1 base, and 7 bases had no gene match. CDR1 and CDR2 (germline): DFQATT, SNEGSKA (reference sequence). CDR3 length: 15 residues. CDR3 sequence reads: CSARGRQGVYNEQFF. The CDR3 coding sequence is TGCAGTGCTAGAGGGCGTCAGGGGGTTTACAATGAGCAGTTCTTC.

J is TRBJ2-3 and V is TRBV7-8; 11 bases match TRBD2. CDR3 length: 16 residues. Per germline, CDR1 SGHVS and CDR2 FQNEAQ. V was pared by 7 bases and J by 5 bases, with 11 bases of the junction left unmatched. The CDR3 here is CASTMIAGGPGDTQYF. The CDR3 bases are TGTGCCAGCACCATGATAGCGGGGGGGCCTGGAGATACGCAGTATTTT.

A word on this clonotype: A much larger clone lies one base from this, so it may be a read error. This chain uses TRBV7-9 with TRBJ1-5, with TRBD1 matching over 10 bases. The V gene's germline CDR1 is SEHNR and CDR2 FQNEAQ (reference sequence). The CDR3 runs to 16 residues. With V trimmed by 5 bases and J by 0 bases, 4 bases remained unmatched. The DNA of the CDR3 is TGTGCCAGCAGCCCCGGGACAGGGGATAGCAATCAGCCCCAGCATTTT. It encodes CASSPGTGDSNQPQHF. The full variable domain, rest sourced from reference TRBV7-9 and TRBJ1-5, is DTGVSQNPRHKITKRGQNVTFRCDPISEHNRLYWYRQTLGQGPEFLTYFQNEAQLEKSRLLSDRFSAERPKGSFSTLEIQRTEQGDSAMYLCASSPGTGDSNQPQHFGDGTRLSIL.

V usage is TRBV28 and J usage is TRBJ1-1, with 7 bases lining up with TRBD1. Trimming cost V 6 bases and J 2 bases; bases outside gene matches: 12. The CDR3 loop spans 16 amino acids. Per germline, CDR1 MDHEN and CDR2 SYDVKM. DNA for the CDR3: TGTGCCAGCAGACCCCGTGGCAGGGGGTCTAACACTGAAGCTTTCTTT. Its protein product is CASRPRGRGSNTEAFF.

The J gene is TRBJ2-7, the V gene TRBV7-2; 9 positions agree with TRBD2. The V gene end was trimmed by 1 base and the J gene end by 5 bases; junction bases not matched to a gene: 9. Germline-derived CDR1 and CDR2 are SGHTA and FQGNSA. CDR3 length: 16 residues. CDR3 residues: CASSLDSGRTRNEQYF. The CDR3 DNA reads TGTGCCAGCAGCTTAGACAGCGGGAGGACCCGGAACGAGCAGTACTTC.

The J gene is TRBJ2-3, the V gene TRBV9; D is possibly TRBD1 (5 bases). Germline-derived CDR1 and CDR2 are SGDLS and YYNGEE. This CDR3 region has 14 residues. Between the trimmed V and J ends, which lost 3 bases and 6 bases, there was a span of 14 bases. DNA for the CDR3: TGTGCCAGCAGCGCAAGGGGCCTTGGGGATACGCAGTATTTT. It translates to CASSARGLGDTQYF.

This clonotype was observed a handful of times. This sequence joins TRBV9 and TRBJ1-2; the match to TRBD1 covers 8 bases. This CDR3 has 14 amino acids. Germline V gives CDR1 SGDLS, CDR2 YYNGEE. V lost 1 base, J lost 8 bases, and 7 bases stayed unmatched. CDR3 sequence (DNA): TGTGCCAGCAGCGTATTGGACAGGGTCGGGGGCTACACCTTC. Encoded protein: CASSVLDRVGGYTF.